This T cell receptor beta chain was recovered during a study of regulatory T cells in long-lasting Graves disease. The sample's time point: newly diagnosed GD, antithyroid drugs for less than 3 months. RNA isolated from PBMCs was used to make the TCR library. It was an endocrinology department in Xi'an, China, that provided the patients. In this sample, this clonotype turned up many times. Sequencing libraries for TCR beta were prepared with iRepertoire HTBI primers and Arm-PCR of CDR3 regions. One entry per CDR3 protein, called by TCRdb with MiXCR from the multiplex PCR reads. The data contain a few hundred thousand distinct CDR3 sequences, about 14% of them singletons. Germline V CDR1 and CDR2: SNHLY, FYNNEI. This CDR3 comprises 19 residues. Trimming took 2 bases from V and 3 from J; bases not matched to a gene: 14. These data also formed part of another study, on T cells in Graves' hyperthyroidism and ophthalmopathy. From that paper: Those patients with uncontrolled infection, other autoimmune disease, pregnancy or lactation were excluded. Clonotypes that were expanded in thyroid above 0.001 mostly appeared in blood too.

The chain recombines TRBV2 with TRBJ2-2; 8 bases align to TRBD1. The sequencing used peripheral blood mononuclear cells (PBMCs), collected at new diagnosis, from a patient treated with antithyroid drugs. The source of this sequence is a woman aged 45-60 years with Graves disease. CDR3 sequence reads: CASSETGTGPLAHTGELFF. The CDR3 DNA sequence: TGTGCCAGCAGTGAAACAGGGACAGGCCCGCTGGCACACACCGGGGAGCTGTTTTTT.